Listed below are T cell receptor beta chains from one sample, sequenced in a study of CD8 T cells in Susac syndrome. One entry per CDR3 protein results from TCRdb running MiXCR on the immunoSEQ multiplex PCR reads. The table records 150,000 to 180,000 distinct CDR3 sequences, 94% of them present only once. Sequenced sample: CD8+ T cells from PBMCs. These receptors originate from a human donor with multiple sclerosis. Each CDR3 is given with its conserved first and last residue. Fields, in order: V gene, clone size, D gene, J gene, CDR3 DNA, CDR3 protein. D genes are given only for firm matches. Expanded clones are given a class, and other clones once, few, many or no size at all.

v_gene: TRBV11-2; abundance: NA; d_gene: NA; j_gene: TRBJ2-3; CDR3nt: TGTGCCAGCAGCTTGGGCGAGATCCCCCCCACAGATACGCAGTATTTT; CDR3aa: CASSLGEIPPTDTQYF
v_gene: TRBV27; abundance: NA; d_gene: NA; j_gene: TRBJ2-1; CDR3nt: TGTGCCAGCAGTTTATTGCTAGCAGGGGACTACAATGAGCAGTTCTTC; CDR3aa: CASSLLLAGDYNEQFF
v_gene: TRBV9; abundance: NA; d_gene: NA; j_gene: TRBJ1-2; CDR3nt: TGTGCCAGCAGCGCCCGTGGGTACTATGGCTACACCTTC; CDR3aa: CASSARGYYGYTF
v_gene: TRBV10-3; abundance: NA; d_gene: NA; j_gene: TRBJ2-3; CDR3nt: TGTGCCATCAGCCAGGTCTGGGATACGCAGTATTTT; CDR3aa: CAISQVWDTQYF
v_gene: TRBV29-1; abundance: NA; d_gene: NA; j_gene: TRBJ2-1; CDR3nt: TGCAGCGTTGGATCGTTTAGCTCGAACAATGAGCAGTTCTTC; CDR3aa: CSVGSFSSNNEQFF
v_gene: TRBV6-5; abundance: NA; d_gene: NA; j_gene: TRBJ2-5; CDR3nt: TGTGCCAGCAGTTACGGAGGGGGGGATCAAGAGACCCAGTACTTC; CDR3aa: CASSYGGGDQETQYF
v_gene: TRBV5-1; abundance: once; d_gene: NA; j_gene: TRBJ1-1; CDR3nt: TGCGCCAGCAGCTTTGGTATAGGGAGATCGAACACTGAAGCTTTCTTT; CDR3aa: CASSFGIGRSNTEAFF
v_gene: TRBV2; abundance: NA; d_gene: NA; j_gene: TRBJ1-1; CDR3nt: TGTGCCACAACAGGGTCCACTGAAGCTTTCTTT; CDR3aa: CATTGSTEAFF
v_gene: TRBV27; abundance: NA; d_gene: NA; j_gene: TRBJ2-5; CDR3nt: TGTGCCAGCAGTTTATCCGTCAGTGGGACCCAGTACTTC; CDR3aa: CASSLSVSGTQYF
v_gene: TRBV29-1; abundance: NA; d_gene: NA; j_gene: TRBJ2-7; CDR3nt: TGCAGCGTTGAAAGGGGAAAGTACGAGCAGTACTTC; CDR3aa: CSVERGKYEQYF
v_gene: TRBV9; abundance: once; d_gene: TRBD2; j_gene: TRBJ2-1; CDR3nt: TGTGCCAGCAGCGTAGAAGGGAGGGTCAATGAGCAGTTCTTC; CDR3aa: CASSVEGRVNEQFF
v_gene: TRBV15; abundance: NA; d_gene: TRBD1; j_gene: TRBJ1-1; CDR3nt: TGTGCCACCAGCATACGAAAAGACAGGGCTGCTTTCTTT; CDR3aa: CATSIRKDRAAFF
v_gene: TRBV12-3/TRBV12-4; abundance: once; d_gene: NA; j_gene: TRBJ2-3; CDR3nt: TGTGCCAGCTCGCCTGGTGATTGGAGGGTATTT; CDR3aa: CASSPGDWRVF
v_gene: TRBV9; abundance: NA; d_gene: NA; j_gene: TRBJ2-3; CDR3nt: TGTGCCAGCAGCGTAGGAGCGGGTCGCACAGATACGCAGTATTTT; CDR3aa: CASSVGAGRTDTQYF
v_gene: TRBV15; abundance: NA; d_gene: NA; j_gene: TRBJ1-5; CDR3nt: TGTGCCACCAGCAGAGACAGGGGAGGTCAGCCCCAGCATTTT; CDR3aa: CATSRDRGGQPQHF
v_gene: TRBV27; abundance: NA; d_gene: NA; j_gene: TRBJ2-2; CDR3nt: TGTGCCAGCAGCCCAACGGTAGTGAACACCGGGGAGCTGTTTTTT; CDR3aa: CASSPTVVNTGELFF
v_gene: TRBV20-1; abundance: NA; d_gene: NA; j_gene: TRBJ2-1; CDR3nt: TGCAGTGTGGTAACGGGGGGCTCGAGCTCCTACAATGAGCAGTTCTTC; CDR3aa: CSVVTGGSSSYNEQFF
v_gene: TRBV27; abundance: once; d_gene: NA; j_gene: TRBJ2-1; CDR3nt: TGTGCCAGCAGCCCCCCGGAGGGTGAGCAGTTCTTC; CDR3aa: CASSPPEGEQFF
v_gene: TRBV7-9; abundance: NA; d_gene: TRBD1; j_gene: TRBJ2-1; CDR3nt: TGTGCCAGCAGCTTAAACAGGGGTAGGTTCTTC; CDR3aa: CASSLNRGRFF
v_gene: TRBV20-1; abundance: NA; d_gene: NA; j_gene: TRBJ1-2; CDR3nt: TGCAGTGCCCAAGTTGACGACATCCGCCAGGGAAACTATGGCTACACCTTC; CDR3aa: CSAQVDDIRQGNYGYTF
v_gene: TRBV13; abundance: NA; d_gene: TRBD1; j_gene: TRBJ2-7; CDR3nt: TGTGCCAGCAGCTCCGGGGACAGTTCGAGGGAGCAGTACTTC; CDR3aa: CASSSGDSSREQYF
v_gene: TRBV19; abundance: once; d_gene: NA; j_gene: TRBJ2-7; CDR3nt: TGTGCCAGTAGTATAGTCCCTGGCGACGAGCAGTACTTC; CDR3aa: CASSIVPGDEQYF
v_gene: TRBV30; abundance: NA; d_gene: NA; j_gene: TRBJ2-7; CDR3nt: TGTGCCTGGAGTGTACTGTTGTCGGAGGGGGCGGGAGAGCAGTACTTC; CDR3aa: CAWSVLLSEGAGEQYF
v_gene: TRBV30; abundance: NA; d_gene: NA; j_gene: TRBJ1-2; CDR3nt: TGTGCCTGGAGTAAGGAGTATGGCTACACCTTC; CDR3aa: CAWSKEYGYTF
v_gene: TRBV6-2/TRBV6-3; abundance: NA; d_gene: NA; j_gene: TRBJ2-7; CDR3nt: TGTGCCAGCAGTCAAGGAGAGTCCTACGAGCAGTACTTC; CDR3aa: CASSQGESYEQYF
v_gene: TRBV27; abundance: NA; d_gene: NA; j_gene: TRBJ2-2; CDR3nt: TGTGCCAGCAGTTTTAGTTCGACCGGGGAGCTGTTTTTT; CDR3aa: CASSFSSTGELFF
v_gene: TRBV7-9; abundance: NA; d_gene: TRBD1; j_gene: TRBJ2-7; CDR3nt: TGTGCCAGCAGCTCGCGACAGGGGACCTACGAGCAGTACTTC; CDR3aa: CASSSRQGTYEQYF
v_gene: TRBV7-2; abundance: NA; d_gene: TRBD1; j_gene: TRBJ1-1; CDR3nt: TGTGCCAGCAGCCCATTGACAGGGACGAACACTGAAGCTTTCTTT; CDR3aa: CASSPLTGTNTEAFF
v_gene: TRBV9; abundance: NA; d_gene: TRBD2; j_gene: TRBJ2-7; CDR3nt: TGTGCCAGCAGCCCTAGCGGGGGGAACAACGAGCAGTACTTC; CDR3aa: CASSPSGGNNEQYF
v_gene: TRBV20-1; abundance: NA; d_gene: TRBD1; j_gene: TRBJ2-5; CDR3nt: TGCAGTGCTACGAACCGGGACAGGGGTGGAGAGACCCAGTACTTC; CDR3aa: CSATNRDRGGETQYF
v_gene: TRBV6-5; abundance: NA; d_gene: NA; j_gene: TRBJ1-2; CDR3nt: TGTGCCAGCAGTTACTCTGTAAGCGCCTATGGCTACACCTTC; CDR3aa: CASSYSVSAYGYTF
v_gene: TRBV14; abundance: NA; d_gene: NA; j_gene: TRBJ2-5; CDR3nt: TGTGCCAGCAGCCAAGCCGACAAGAGGGTAGAGACCCAGTACTTC; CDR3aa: CASSQADKRVETQYF
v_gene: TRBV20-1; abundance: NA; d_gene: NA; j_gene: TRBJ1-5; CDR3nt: TGCAGTGCTAGAGATCTTGGCACTCTGAGGGCCCAGCATTTT; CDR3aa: CSARDLGTLRAQHF
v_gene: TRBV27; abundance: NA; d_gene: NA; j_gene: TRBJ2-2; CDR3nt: TGTGCCAGCAGGGTAGGGGGGGAAGGCACCGGGGAGCTGTTTTTT; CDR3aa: CASRVGGEGTGELFF
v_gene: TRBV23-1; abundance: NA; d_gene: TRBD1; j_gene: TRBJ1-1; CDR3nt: TGCGCCACCCGAATACAGGGGAGGGCTGAAGCTTTCTTT; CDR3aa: CATRIQGRAEAFF
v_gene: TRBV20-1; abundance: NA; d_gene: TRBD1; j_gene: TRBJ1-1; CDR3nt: TGCAGTGCTGAGACAGGGGATTCGGAAGCTTTCTTT; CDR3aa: CSAETGDSEAFF
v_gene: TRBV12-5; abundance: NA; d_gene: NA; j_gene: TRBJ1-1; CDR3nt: TGTGCTAGTGGTTTCGGAGGGAACACTGAAGCTTTCTTT; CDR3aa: CASGFGGNTEAFF
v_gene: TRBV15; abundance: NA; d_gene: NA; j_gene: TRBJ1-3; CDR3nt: TGTGCCACCAGCACAAGACAGAGCTCTGGAAACACCATATATTTT; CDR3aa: CATSTRQSSGNTIYF
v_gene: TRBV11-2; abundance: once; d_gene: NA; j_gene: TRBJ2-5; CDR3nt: TGTGCCAGCAGCTTAGCCCAGTGGGGAGACCAGTACTTC; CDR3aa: CASSLAQWGDQYF
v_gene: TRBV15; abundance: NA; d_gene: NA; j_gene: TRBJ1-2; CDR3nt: TGTGCCACCAGCAGAGGCGAGGGTGCCTACACCTTC; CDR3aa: CATSRGEGAYTF
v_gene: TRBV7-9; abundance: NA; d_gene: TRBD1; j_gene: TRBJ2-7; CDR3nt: TGTGCCAGCAGCAAGTCGGACAGGGGGCAAGAGCAGTACTTC; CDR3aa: CASSKSDRGQEQYF
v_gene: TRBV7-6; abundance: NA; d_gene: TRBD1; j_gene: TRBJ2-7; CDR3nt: TGTGCCAGCAGCTTAAGGGACAGGGGTCTCGAGCAGTACTTC; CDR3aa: CASSLRDRGLEQYF
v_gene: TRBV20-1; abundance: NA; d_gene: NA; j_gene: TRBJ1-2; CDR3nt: TGCAGTGCTAGCGCGATTCGGACAGCTTCCTATGGCTACACCTTC; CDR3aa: CSASAIRTASYGYTF
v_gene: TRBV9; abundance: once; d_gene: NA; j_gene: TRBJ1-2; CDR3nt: TGTGCCAGCAGCCTGGCGGGACAAGGCGATGGCTACACCTTC; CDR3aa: CASSLAGQGDGYTF
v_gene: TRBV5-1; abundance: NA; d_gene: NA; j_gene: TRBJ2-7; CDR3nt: TGCGCCAGCAGCTTCACCCCTGAGGTAGGCTACGAGCAGTACTTC; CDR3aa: CASSFTPEVGYEQYF
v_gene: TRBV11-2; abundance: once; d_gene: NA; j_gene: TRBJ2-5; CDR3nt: TGTGCCAGCAGCTTAGGGCCGGGGTTAGCGGAAGAGACCCAGTACTTC; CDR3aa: CASSLGPGLAEETQYF
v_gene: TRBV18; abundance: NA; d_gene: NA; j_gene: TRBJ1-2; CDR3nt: TGTGCCAGCTCACCGTCGGGAGACCTTAACTATGGCTACACCTTC; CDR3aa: CASSPSGDLNYGYTF
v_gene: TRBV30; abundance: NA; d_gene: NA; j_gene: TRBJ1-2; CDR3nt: TGTGCCTGGAGTGTTCGCGGTAACAAGTATGGCTACACCTTC; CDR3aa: CAWSVRGNKYGYTF
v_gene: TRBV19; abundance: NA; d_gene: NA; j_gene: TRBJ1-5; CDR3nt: TGTGCCAGTAGTATAGTCCTGGGTTTGGAGCCCCAGCATTTT; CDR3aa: CASSIVLGLEPQHF
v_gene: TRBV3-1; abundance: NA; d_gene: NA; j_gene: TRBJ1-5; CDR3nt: TGTGCCAGCAGCCCGGACTCGGATCAGCCCCAGCATTTT; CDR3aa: CASSPDSDQPQHF